The clone carrying this TCR beta chain has only a few counts. Antigen specificity is unknown. The sample originates from a study of regulatory T cells in long-lasting Graves disease. General study results and limits: Compared with new cases, persistent Graves' patients showed reduced TCR diversity.

As for time point: persistent/refractory GD, antithyroid drugs over 5 years with positive TRAb. The TCR library was made from RNA extracted from PBMCs. Graves' disease diagnosis relied on American Thyroid Association guidelines. Arm-PCR of CDR3 regions with iRepertoire HTBI primers generated TCR beta libraries. Original processing notes: Taken together, the samples had fewer than 65 TRBV and 15 or so TRBJ segments identified. TCRdb re-called the multiplex PCR reads through MiXCR, storing one row per CDR3 protein. The V and J calls follow TCRdb's processing rather than the paper's. The sample has under 450,000 distinct CDR3 sequences; 20% to 25% are singletons. The CDR3 covers 12 residues. V lost 3 bases and J lost 6, with 6 bases in between. The germline gives CDR1 SGHDT, CDR2 YYEEEE.

V usage is TRBV5-6 and J usage is TRBJ2-2; D is unclear. The source was peripheral blood mononuclear cells (PBMCs), collected when the disease was refractory, from a patient treated with antithyroid drugs. This clonotype was sampled from a woman aged 40 to 50 with Graves disease. This CDR3 reads CASSYLPGELFF. CDR3 bases: TGTGCCAGCAGCTATTTGCCCGGGGAGCTGTTTTTT.